Below, 5 T cell receptor beta chains from the same sample are listed, as sequenced in a study of T-cell reconstitution after alpha-beta-depleted transplantation in children. It was with unique molecular identifiers that the TCRbeta library was prepared. TCRdb re-derived calls from the PCR reads in MiXCR, one entry per CDR3 protein. The sample lists around 270,000 distinct CDR3 sequences; over 9.5% were seen once. The starting material was PBMCs, obtained before TCRalphabeta/CD19-depleted stem cell transplant. The receptors were sampled from a boy under three years old with acute myeloid leukemia, due to receive a stem cell transplant.

In its sample, this clonotype was seen many times. The gene calls are TRBV7-9 and TRBJ1-2; no firm D call. This CDR3 has 14 amino acids. Trimming left V 6 bases short and J 1 base short, with 12 bases between. Germline lookup yields CDR1 SEHNR and CDR2 FQNEAQ (reference sequence). The CDR3 DNA reads TGTGCCAGCAGGGCTCCGGGAAATAACTATGGCTACACCTTC. Translated, it gives CASRAPGNNYGYTF.

There are many counts of this clonotype. The chain joins TRBV6-1 to TRBJ1-4, with 7 bases matching TRBD1. Germline V gene sequence: CDR1 MNHNS, CDR2 SASEGT. The ends lost 5 bases at V and 7 bases at J; junction bases unmatched: 4. The CDR3 contains 13 residues. Here the CDR3 reads CASSRTGGEKLFF. CDR3 DNA sequence: TGTGCCAGCAGTCGGACAGGAGGTGAAAAACTGTTTTTT.

This clonotype was counted at least ten times. V gene TRBV7-8 combines with J gene TRBJ2-1; D remains ambiguous. CDR1 and CDR2 from the germline V gene are SGHVS and FQNEAQ. V was cut by 4 bases and J by 7 bases, with 11 bases left in between. The CDR3 runs 13 residues. The CDR3 sequence: CASSYFTENEQFF. The CDR3 bases are TGTGCCAGCAGCTATTTCACCGAGAATGAGCAGTTCTTC. The variable domain in full, completed from reference TRBV7-8 and TRBJ2-1, reads GAGVSQSPRYKVAKRGQDVALRCDPISGHVSLFWYQQALGQGPEFLTYFQNEAQLDKSGLPSDRFFAERPEGSVSTLKIQRTQQEDSAVYLCASSYFTENEQFFGPGTRLTVL.

The V and J genes are TRBV4-3 and TRBJ1-4, with 10 bases identical to TRBD1. CDR3 length equals 16 residues. The germline CDR1 and CDR2 sequences are LGHNA and YSLEER. The V and J ends lost 1 base and 8 bases, in that order; junction bases with no gene match: 7. Written as DNA, the CDR3 is TGCGCCAGCAGCCAAGCCTGGACAGGGGGTGGCGAAAAACTGTTTTTT. This codes for CASSQAWTGGGEKLFF.

This clonotype has at least ten counts. J is TRBJ2-7 and V is TRBV6-1; D may be TRBD2 (5 bases). The germline V and J ends were trimmed by 7 bases and 2 bases, with 18 bases remaining between them. The germline gives CDR1 MNHNS, CDR2 SASEGT. CDR3 length: 15 amino acids. The CDR3 nucleotides read TGTGCCAGCATGGGTGGACCGGGATCCACCTACGAGCAGTACTTC. Amino acid sequence: CASMGGPGSTYEQYF.